This T cell receptor (beta chain) stems from a study of shared clonotypes between healthy human individuals. Deep was the level at which the assay was run. The repertoire was sequenced with immunoSEQ multiplex PCR; TCRdb's copy has only in-frame clones and lacks some. The sample comprises fewer than 1 million clones, 95% to 97% of which are singletons, and about 0.22% rests with the top ten. Concerning this clone itself: Antigen specificity is unknown.

Trimming removed 7 bases at V and 7 bases at J, with 14 bases between. Germline V gives CDR1 SGDLS, CDR2 YYNGEE. This CDR3 contains 12 residues. Study conclusions and caveats: A reduction in generation probabilities was seen for non-shared clonotypes relative to those shared by all four donors. Sharing across four donors was highest in naive CD4 (roughly 5%) and lowest in memory CD8 (approximately 0.4%). Large sequencing depth failed to make sorted-subset sequencing complete, rarefaction showed.

As defined, naive CD8 cells were CD45RO-negative and positively selected for CCR7, with terminally differentiated effector memory CD45RA+ cells excluded. Source material: naive CD8+ T cells sorted from blood. The source is a man aged 25 to 40 in good health. The chain links TRBV9 to TRBJ1-2; D perhaps matches TRBD1 (5 bases). The DNA for the CDR3 is TGTGCCAGCGAGGGGCTGTCGGTTGGCTACACCTTC. Amino acids: CASEGLSVGYTF.